Sequencing of this T cell receptor (beta chain) was carried out in a study of pediatric ulcerative colitis. CDR1 is SGHNT, CDR2 YYREEE, per germline (reference sequence). Deletions cut 1 base from V and 7 bases from J, with 6 bases between. The CDR3 spans 12 residues. Here immunoSEQ multiplex PCR was the method, and the copy in TCRdb shows in-frame clones only, minus some. The sample consists of 11,000 to 15,000 clones, more than 80% of them appearing once. The study's findings and limits: No controls had the two rectal clonotypes shared by ulcerative colitis patients. Acute severe colitis showed lower rectal diversity from clonal expansions.

Ulcerative colitis patients received no immunosuppressive medication before the diagnostic colonoscopy. A note on this clone: Its specificity is unknown.

The chain couples TRBV5-4 to TRBJ1-5; a possible D gene is TRBD1 (5 bases). Material for sequencing was blood. The TCR was taken from a boy aged 10-17 years with moderate ulcerative colitis. CDR3 coding DNA: TGTGCCAGCAGCTTGCAGGGACAGCCCCAGCATTTT. Residues: CASSLQGQPQHF.